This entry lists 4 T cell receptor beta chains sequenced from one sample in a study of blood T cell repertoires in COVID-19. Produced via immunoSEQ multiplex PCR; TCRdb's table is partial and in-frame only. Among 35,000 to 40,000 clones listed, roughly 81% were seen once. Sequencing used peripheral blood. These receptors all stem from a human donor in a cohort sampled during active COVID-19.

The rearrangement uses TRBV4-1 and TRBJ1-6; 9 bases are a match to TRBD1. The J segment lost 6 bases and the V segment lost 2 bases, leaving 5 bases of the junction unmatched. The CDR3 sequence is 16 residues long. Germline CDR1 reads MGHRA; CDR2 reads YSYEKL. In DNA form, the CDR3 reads TGCGCCAGCAGCCAACCGGGACAGGGACGTAATTCACCCCTCCACTTT. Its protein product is CASSQPGQGRNSPLHF.

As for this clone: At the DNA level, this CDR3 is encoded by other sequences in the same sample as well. CDR3 DNA: TGTGCCAGCAGTTCTCCCGGCTATGGCTACACCTTC. Its protein is CASSSPGYGYTF. The rearrangement uses TRBV12-3 or TRBV12-4 and TRBJ1-2; no firm D call. The CDR3 has 12 residues. The V end lost 4 bases, the J end lost 4 bases, and 7 bases lay between the germline ends.

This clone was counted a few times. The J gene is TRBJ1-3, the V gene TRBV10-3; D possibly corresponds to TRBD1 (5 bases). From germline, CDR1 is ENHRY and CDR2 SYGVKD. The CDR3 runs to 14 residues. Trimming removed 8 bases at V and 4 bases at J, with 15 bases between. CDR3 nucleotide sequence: TGTGCCATCCATCGGCAGGGTATGGGAAACACCATATATTTT. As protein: CAIHRQGMGNTIYF.

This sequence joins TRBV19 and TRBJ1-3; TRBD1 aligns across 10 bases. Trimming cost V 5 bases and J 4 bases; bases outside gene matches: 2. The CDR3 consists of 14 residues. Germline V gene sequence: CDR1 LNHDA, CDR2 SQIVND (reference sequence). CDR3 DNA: TGTGCCAGTAGTGGGACAGGGGTGGGAAACACCATATATTTT. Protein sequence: CASSGTGVGNTIYF.